The clone carrying this TCR beta chain was counted ten times or more. Its antigen is unidentified. These data belong to a study of T-cell reconstitution after alpha-beta-depleted transplantation in children. Study-wide findings and caveats: Certain patients had high TCRbeta diversity at day 60, and it came from recipient T cells and thymic progenitors that survived. At around two months after transplant, the alpha-beta T cells were reportedly derived from several hundred expanded clones that came from non-depleted graft cells. Diversity and T-cell counts at one year after transplant derived mostly from new T cells.

Preparation of the TCRbeta library involved a method that used unique molecular identifiers. TCRdb analysed the PCR reads with MiXCR anew, one entry per CDR3 protein. This sample has approximately 300,000 distinct CDR3 sequences; about 9.5% occur once, and the top ten carry roughly 7.1%. The sequence was obtained from a boy less than two years old with acute myeloid leukemia, due to receive a stem cell transplant. Source: PBMCs, taken before TCRalphabeta/CD19-depleted stem cell transplant.

CDR3 in DNA: TGTGCCAGCAGTCGACAGGGAAGCTCTGGAAACACCATATATTTT. Protein: CASSRQGSSGNTIYF. This chain joins TRBV5-6 and TRBJ1-3, with 7 bases lining up with TRBD1. The CDR3 is 15 amino acids. From germline, CDR1 is SGHDT and CDR2 YYEEEE. Trimming took 5 bases from V and 0 from J; bases not matched to a gene: 5.